This entry lists 26 T cell receptor beta chains sequenced from one sample in a study of shared clonotypes between healthy human individuals (dated by TCRdb to the early 2020s). Library method: the immunoSEQ multiplex PCR assay. Sourced from immuneACCESS, this table was stored by TCRdb with only in-frame sequences that have V and J called. A share of the clones is absent; for the studies checked, an unresolved V gene accounts for under half, and the remainder has no known explanation. The table for this sample lists about 490,000 clones; over 65% of them were counted only once. 10% to 15% of the sample lies in the top ten. The specimen was PBMCs. The source of these receptors is a woman between 40 and 50 years old in good health. Some clones in this sample may be carry-over from other donors' samples.

The rearrangement links TRBV4-1 to TRBJ2-1; 7 nucleotides agree with TRBD2. With 4 bases clipped from V and 2 bases from J, the junction kept 14 bases outside the gene matches. The CDR3 contains 18 residues. Germline V gene lookup returns CDR1 MGHRA and CDR2 YSYEKL. The CDR3 coding sequence is TGCGCCAGCAGCCCGGACGGTCGCGGGAGTTTGGCCTACAATGAGCAGTTCTTC. This gives the protein CASSPDGRGSLAYNEQFF.

The chain recombines TRBV19 with TRBJ1-2, with TRBD1 identical over 7 bases. V gave up 0 bases and J gave up 3 bases; unmatched junction bases: 7. The CDR3 sequence is 16 residues long. Germline CDR1 is LNHDA and CDR2 is SQIVND (reference sequence). The CDR3 is CASSIDRRQGDYGYTF. DNA of the CDR3: TGTGCCAGTAGTATAGACCGGAGACAGGGAGACTATGGCTACACCTTC.

This sequence joins TRBV19 and TRBJ2-1; 10 bases map to TRBD2. V shed 5 bases, J shed 2 bases, and the junction held 6 bases outside the gene matches. CDR1 LNHDA and CDR2 SQIVND come from the germline V gene (reference sequence). This CDR3 region has 16 residues. The CDR3 coding sequence is TGTGCCAGTAGTCTACGGACTAGCGGAGCCTACAATGAGCAGTTCTTC. Protein sequence: CASSLRTSGAYNEQFF.

This clone was seen more than once but under ten times. This chain uses TRBV4-1 with TRBJ2-5, with TRBD2 identical over 7 bases. The J call may be incorrect, as the DNA end agrees better with TRBJ2-7. Germline V lookup: CDR1 MGHRA, CDR2 YSYEKL. The length of the CDR3 is 17 residues. The CDR3 DNA reads TGCGCCAGCAGCCTAATTACCGGGACTACCCTTTCCTACGAGCAGTACTTC. This translates into CASSLITGTTLSYEQYF.

This clone turned up a few times. The V and J genes are TRBV30 and TRBJ1-6; TRBD1 matches 9 bases. V shed 5 bases, J shed 6 bases, and the junction held 2 bases outside the gene matches. Germline-derived CDR1 and CDR2 are GTSNPN and SVGIG (reference sequence). This CDR3 spans 13 amino acids. This chain's CDR3 is CAWGGQGNSPLHF. Here the CDR3 DNA reads TGTGCCTGGGGGGGACAGGGTAATTCACCCCTCCACTTT.

The chain joins TRBV2 to TRBJ2-3; 9 positions match TRBD2. The length of the CDR3 is 16 residues. Germline V CDR1 and CDR2: SNHLY, FYNNEI. J was trimmed by 4 bases and V by 3 bases; bases with no gene match: 8. CDR3: CASSESLAGYSDTQYF. CDR3 coding DNA: TGTGCCAGCAGTGAGAGCCTAGCGGGATACTCAGATACGCAGTATTTT.

In its sample, this clone was seen a few times. This chain links TRBV27 with TRBJ2-7; tentative D call: TRBD1 (5 bases). Germline V gene data show CDR1 as MNHEY and CDR2 as SMNVEV (reference sequence). This CDR3 has 16 residues. V lost 4 bases and J lost 2, with 18 bases in between. The CDR3, as DNA: TGTGCCAGCAGTTCCCCCGGCAGGGATCGGACCTACGAGCAGTACTTC. This encodes CASSSPGRDRTYEQYF.

This clone was counted a few times. The rearrangement links TRBV7-9 to TRBJ2-5; the D gene could be TRBD1 or TRBD2 (5 bases each). CDR3 length equals 13 residues. Germline CDR1 and CDR2: SEHNR and FQNEAQ (reference sequence). V was shortened by 2 bases and J by 3 bases, with 7 bases between the two germline ends. DNA for the CDR3: TGTGCCAGCAGCTTAATGGGGGAAGAGACCCAGTACTTC. This translates into CASSLMGEETQYF. The full variable domain, in which reference TRBV7-9 and TRBJ2-5 provide the parts outside the CDR3, is DTGVSQNPRHKITKRGQNVTFRCDPISEHNRLYWYRQTLGQGPEFLTYFQNEAQLEKSRLLSDRFSAERPKGSFSTLEIQRTEQGDSAMYLCASSLMGEETQYFGPGTRLLVL.

V gene TRBV7-2 combines with J gene TRBJ1-3, with D unclear. Germline values: CDR1 SGHTA, CDR2 FQGNSA. This CDR3 is 14 amino acids long. V was trimmed by 5 bases and J by 8 bases, leaving 16 bases between them. CDR3 sequence (DNA): TGTGCCAGCAGCCCCCGGACCGCCGGCTACACCATATATTTT. Protein sequence: CASSPRTAGYTIYF.

With regard to this clone: A far larger clone is just one base off, so this is likely a read error. The sample has other DNA sequences that encode this CDR3 too. The chain recombines TRBV30 with TRBJ1-4; D is undetermined. Trimming cost V 2 bases and J 11 bases, with 12 bases left between them. The germline gives CDR1 GTSNPN, CDR2 SVGIG (reference sequence). The CDR3 sequence is 12 residues long. CDR3: CAWSPLREKLFF. CDR3 DNA: TGTGCCTGGAGTCCCCTGAGGGAGAAACTGTTTTTT.

The chain joins TRBV28 to TRBJ1-3; perhaps TRBD1 as D (5 bases). Germline lookup yields CDR1 MDHEN and CDR2 SYDVKM. Trimming shortened V by 3 bases and J by 0 bases, and 9 bases separated the two germline ends. CDR3 length equals 15 residues. The CDR3 loop is CASSFVGGSGNTIYF. CDR3 coding DNA: TGTGCCAGCAGTTTTGTGGGGGGCTCTGGAAACACCATATATTTT.

This clone was picked up a small number of times. The rearrangement uses TRBV18 and TRBJ2-3; 12 nucleotides match TRBD2. The germline CDR1 and CDR2 sequences are KGHSH and LQKENI. This CDR3 has 16 amino acids. The J segment lost 4 bases and the V segment lost 5 bases, leaving 7 bases of the junction unmatched. CDR3 sequence reads: CASSVLAGGPSDTQYF. The CDR3 DNA follows: TGTGCCAGCTCAGTTCTAGCGGGAGGGCCCTCAGATACGCAGTATTTT.

The chain carries TRBV27 and TRBJ2-1; D is unclear. Trimming removed 6 bases from V and 4 bases from J, with 13 bases in between. The germline CDR1 and CDR2 sequences are MNHEY and SMNVEV (reference sequence). This CDR3 spans 14 amino acids. The CDR3 reads CASRTGGAYNEQFF. In nucleotides, the CDR3 is TGTGCCAGCAGGACCGGCGGTGCATACAATGAGCAGTTCTTC.

J is TRBJ1-2 and V is TRBV30; no firm D call. V lost 5 bases and J lost 0, with 7 bases in between. The CDR3 runs 12 residues. CDR1 is GTSNPN, CDR2 SVGIG, per germline (reference sequence). The chain's CDR3 is CAWAEPNYGYTF. The CDR3 DNA follows: TGTGCCTGGGCAGAACCTAACTATGGCTACACCTTC. The full variable domain, in which reference TRBV30 and TRBJ1-2 provide the parts outside the CDR3, is SQTIHQWPATLVQPVGSPLSLECTVEGTSNPNLYWYRQAAGRGLQLLFYSVGIGQISSEVPQNLSASRPQDRQFILSSKKLLLSDSGFYLCAWAEPNYGYTFGSGTRLTVV.

V is TRBV7-9 and J is TRBJ2-1; 8 bases fit TRBD1. Germline V gene data show CDR1 as SEHNR and CDR2 as FQNEAQ (reference sequence). Germline trimming cut 5 bases from V and 3 bases from J; bases unmatched to any gene: 3. This CDR3 contains 14 residues. CDR3: CASSRDRGYNEQFF. The CDR3 DNA follows: TGTGCCAGCAGCCGCGACAGGGGCTACAATGAGCAGTTCTTC.

The V call is TRBV5-1, the J call TRBJ2-7; D is perhaps TRBD1 or TRBD2 (5 bases each). CDR3 size: 14 residues. The germline gives CDR1 SGHRS, CDR2 YFSETQ. V was clipped by 0 bases and J by 6 bases, with 13 bases between them. The DNA of the CDR3 is TGCGCCAGCAGCTTGGCCCAACCCGGGGCCGAGCAGTACTTC. Translating it yields CASSLAQPGAEQYF.

The rearrangement joins TRBV6-6 to TRBJ2-7; D gene ambiguous. This CDR3 region has 15 residues. Germline V gives CDR1 MNHNY, CDR2 SVGAGI (reference sequence). The V end was cut by 0 bases, the J end by 5 bases, with 14 bases between. CDR3 sequence (DNA): TGTGCCAGCAGTTACTCTAGGCAGGCCGAGAACGAGCAGTACTTC. Translating gives CASSYSRQAENEQYF.

As concerns this clone: At one boundary the junction diverges from the germline segment, which might be a read error. The chain has TRBV12-5 and TRBJ1-4; D unresolved. CDR3 length: 14 amino acids. CDR1 and CDR2 (germline): LGHNT, FRNRAP. The CDR3 DNA is TGTGCTAGTCTCATATCAGGTACGGGTGAAAAACTGCTTTTT. As protein: CASLISGTGEKLLF.

Turning to this clone: An end of the junction differs from the germline gene, which may be a read error. Other DNA sequences in the same sample also yield this CDR3. This rearrangement joins TRBV19 to TRBJ2-7; D is unclear. Germline V gene data show CDR1 as LNHDA and CDR2 as SQIVND (reference sequence). The CDR3 extends over 14 amino acids. In DNA, the CDR3 is TGTGCCAGTAGTATGAGGCGGACGCACCACGAGCAATACTTC. Its protein product is CASSMRRTHHEQYF.

V gene TRBV30 combines with J gene TRBJ2-3; D possibly corresponds to TRBD2 (6 bases). V lost 0 bases, J lost 3 bases, and 19 bases lay in between. Germline V CDR1 and CDR2: GTSNPN, SVGIG (reference sequence). CDR3 length equals 17 residues. DNA of the CDR3: TGTGCCTGGAGTGTGGGGGGTGGGAGCCGTCTGACAGATACGCAGTATTTT. This codes for CAWSVGGGSRLTDTQYF.

A few counts support this clone. V usage is TRBV30 and J usage is TRBJ2-3; 10 nucleotides align to TRBD2. Germline V lookup: CDR1 GTSNPN, CDR2 SVGIG (reference sequence). V lost 1 base to trimming and J lost 6 bases; unmatched junction nucleotides: 7. The CDR3 loop spans 15 amino acids. In DNA, the CDR3 is TGTGCCTGGAGTGCGCAACTAGCGGGAACCGATACGCAGTATTTT. Protein: CAWSAQLAGTDTQYF.

The chain recombines TRBV29-1 with TRBJ2-6; perhaps TRBD1 as D (6 bases). Trimming removed 6 bases at V and 1 base at J, with 7 bases between. Germline lookup yields CDR1 SQVTM and CDR2 ANQGSEA. The CDR3 contains 13 residues. The CDR3 region has the DNA TGCAGCGTGGGGACATCTGGGGCCAACGTCCTGACTTTC. It translates to CSVGTSGANVLTF.

The gene calls are TRBV6-5 and TRBJ1-1; unclear D gene. This CDR3 spans 13 amino acids. In germline, CDR1 is MNHEY, CDR2 SVGAGI. The germline V and J ends were trimmed by 6 bases and 1 base, with 9 bases remaining between them. In nucleotides, the CDR3 is TGTGCCAGCAGCCCCCGGGCGAACACTGAAGCTTTCTTT. Protein: CASSPRANTEAFF.

The chain carries TRBV5-1 and TRBJ1-4; no clear D. The CDR3 consists of 15 residues. With 4 bases removed from V and 8 bases from J, the gap between germline ends came to 18 bases. Per the germline V gene, CDR1 is SGHRS and CDR2 is YFSETQ. The CDR3 DNA follows: TGCGCCAGCAGCCCCCGGGCCGGGGTGAAAGAAAAACTGTTTTTT. It codes for CASSPRAGVKEKLFF.

The chain combines TRBV10-1 with TRBJ2-3; the match to TRBD1 covers 7 bases. The germline CDR1 and CDR2 sequences are WNHNN and SYGVQD (reference sequence). This CDR3 spans 16 amino acids. After removal of 4 bases from V and 0 bases from J, the junction contained 7 bases not matched to a gene. CDR3 in amino acids: CASSASGGSSTDTQYF. CDR3 in DNA: TGCGCCAGCAGTGCCTCAGGGGGATCTAGCACAGATACGCAGTATTTT.

This chain joins TRBV5-1 and TRBJ2-1, with 9 bases lining up with TRBD1. The trim removed 8 bases at V and 0 bases at J, leaving 9 bases unmatched. This CDR3 contains 16 residues. Germline assignment: CDR1 SGHRS and CDR2 YFSETQ. Written as DNA, the CDR3 is TGCGCCAGTCGACAGGGGGTTGCCAGCTCCTACAATGAGCAGTTCTTC. Translated, it gives CASRQGVASSYNEQFF.